This T cell receptor (beta chain) emerged from a study of a mutant IDH1 vaccine in newly diagnosed glioma. Background on the study: Participants attended visit V12, the safety follow-up, at week 35, and then attended visit V13 at week 47.

Time point specified: week 35, safety follow-up. Topical imiquimod was applied with each vaccine dose, which held 300 ug of mutant IDH1 20-mer peptide. Each of the donors came in with new WHO grade 3 or 4 astrocytomas that were IDH1-mutant and ATRX-lost. The CDR3 is 14 residues long. Germline-derived CDR1 and CDR2 are SNHLY and FYNNEI. V shed 8 bases, J shed 5 bases, and the junction held 12 bases outside the gene matches. General study points: Of the patients, roughly 93% had vaccine-induced immune responses.

The table lists this clone with many counts. Its antigen is as yet unknown. Generated by immunoSEQ multiplex PCR, the TCRdb table keeps only in-frame clones and is missing some. The sample has around 70,000 clones; approximately 88% are singletons. Specimen: PBMCs, collected from a glioma patient whose treatment included an IDH1 peptide vaccine. The J gene is TRBJ2-7, the V gene TRBV2, with 7 bases matching TRBD1. This TCR came from a man aged 18 to 30 with glioma. The CDR3 region is CASGRDSWPNEQYF. The CDR3 DNA sequence: TGTGCCAGCGGCCGGGACAGTTGGCCTAACGAGCAGTACTTC.